This TCR beta chain originates from a study of human T cells and chemical hapten exposure. Authors' processing steps: TCRs per sample had a median of around 96,000 and ranged from about 23,224 to 700,000. TCRdb ran MiXCR on the RACE reads and lists one entry per CDR3 protein. It is TCRdb's table, rather than the study itself, that gives the V and J calls and clone size. The data hold more than 90,000 distinct CDR3 sequences, with over 9.5% observed a single time. Time point reported: patch test 1, 2 weeks after DPC sensitization. Treatment described: therapeutic diphenylcyclopropenone sensitization with weekly scalp DPC. Suited to DPC and affected by alopecia, the donors ranged from 18 to 70 years old. With 0 bases removed from V and 6 bases from J, the gap between germline ends came to 12 bases. The germline CDR1 and CDR2 sequences are SGHKS and YYEKEE (reference sequence). This CDR3 region has 15 residues.

At least ten counts were recorded for this clonotype. V is TRBV5-5 and J is TRBJ1-4; no clear D gene. The sample was whole blood, taken in connection with sensitization to the hapten diphenylcyclopropenone (DPC). The clonotype originates from a man aged 40-49 years with alopecia areata. Some clones in this sample may be carry-over from other donors' samples. The CDR3 DNA sequence: TGTGCCAGCAGCTTGGACTCCGGACTTTATGAAAAACTGTTTTTT. Translating it yields CASSLDSGLYEKLFF. Drawing the rest from reference TRBV5-5 and TRBJ1-4, the complete variable domain is DAGVTQSPTHLIKTRGQQVTLRCSPISGHKSVSWYQQVLGQGPQFIFQYYEKEERGRGNFPDRFSARQFPNYSSELNVNALLLGDSALYLCASSLDSGLYEKLFFGSGTQLSVL.